The following is a T cell receptor (beta chain) sequence with its context. What it binds is not known. This may stem from a read error, because a much larger clone lies one nucleotide away. This record belongs to a study of post-analysis software for immune sequencing data. This CDR3 has 16 amino acids. Germline lookup yields CDR1 SGHTA and CDR2 FQGNSA. Unmatched junction bases numbered 10, after V lost 5 bases and J lost 1 base. Prepared libraries of TCR beta cDNA carried unique molecular identifiers. From the PCR reads, TCRdb called clonotypes with MiXCR, one entry per CDR3 protein. This table holds about 150,000 distinct CDR3 sequences, roughly 31% found once. Study outcomes and limitations: Patients carried five TRBV segments more frequently than controls did, and TRBV5-6, TRBV5-1 and TRBV20-1 were among them. The study found significantly lower normalized Chao1 diversity in multiple sclerosis patients than in controls.

The sequence derives from a girl aged 5 to 17 with multiple sclerosis. The rearrangement joins TRBV7-2 to TRBJ1-2, with 7 bases matching TRBD1. Sequenced material: blood. CDR3 sequence: CASSEQGSPFNYGYTF. As DNA, the CDR3 is TGTGCCAGCAGCGAACAGGGGTCCCCATTTAACTATGGCTACACCTTC.